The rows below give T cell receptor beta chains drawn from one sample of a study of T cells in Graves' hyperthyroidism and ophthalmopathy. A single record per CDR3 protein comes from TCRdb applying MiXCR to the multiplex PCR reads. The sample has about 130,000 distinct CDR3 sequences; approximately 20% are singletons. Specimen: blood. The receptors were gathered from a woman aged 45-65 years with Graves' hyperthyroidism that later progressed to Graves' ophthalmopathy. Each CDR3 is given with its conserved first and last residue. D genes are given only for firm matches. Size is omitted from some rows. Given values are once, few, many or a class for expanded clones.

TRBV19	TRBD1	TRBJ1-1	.	TGTGCCAGTAGGACCCCAGGGGGTGGTACTGAAGCTTTCTTT	CASRTPGGGTEAFF
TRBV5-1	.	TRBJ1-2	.	TGCGCCAGCAGCCCCGGGCCTACCGGCTACACCTTC	CASSPGPTGYTF
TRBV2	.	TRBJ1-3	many	TGTGCCAGCAGTGAAGCGCTTTTCAGTACCTCTGGAAACACCATATATTTT	CASSEALFSTSGNTIYF
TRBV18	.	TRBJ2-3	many	TGTGCCAGCTCACCGGCGCTAGGGCTTGGCACAGATACGCAGTATTTT	CASSPALGLGTDTQYF
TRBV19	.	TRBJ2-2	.	TGTGCCAGTAGTAGTGGTGCCCCGGGTCCCACCGGGGAGCTGTTTTTT	CASSSGAPGPTGELFF
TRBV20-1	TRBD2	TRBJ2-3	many	TGCAGTGCTAGAGGGGGACTAGCGGGGAGGGGGAGCACAGATACGCAGTATTTT	CSARGGLAGRGSTDTQYF
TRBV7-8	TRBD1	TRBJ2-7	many	TGTGCCAGTACCGGGACAGGGCGATACGAGCAGTACTTC	CASTGTGRYEQYF
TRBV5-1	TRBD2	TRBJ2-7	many	TGCGCCAGCAGATTGACTAGCGGGATCGGGGAGCAGTACTTC	CASRLTSGIGEQYF
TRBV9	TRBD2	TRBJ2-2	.	TGTGCCAGCAGCGCCGGGACGGGACTAGCGGGCGCGAACACCGGGGAGCTGTTTTTT	CASSAGTGLAGANTGELFF
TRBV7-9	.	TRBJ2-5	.	TGTGCCAGCAGCTTTGGTTCGGCGATTTACCAAGAGACCCAGTACTTC	CASSFGSAIYQETQYF